The clone carrying this T cell receptor (beta chain) has at least ten counts. Its antigen is currently unknown. These data are taken from a study of CD8+CD57+ T cells in acquired aplastic anemia. Study details: CD4+ and CD8+ cells, once sorted, gave DNA averaging roughly 3.2 ug. Study-wide results and caveats: Patients shared just under 30 CD8+ CDR3 sequences with controls. No significant difference in CD8+ Simpson's diversity was found between patients and controls.

An expansion of CD8+CD57+ cells by flow cytometry had been shown in patients chosen for sequencing. Severe acquired aplastic anemia was the diagnosis recorded for all patients. The CDR3 has 18 residues. Germline V gene lookup returns CDR1 MNHNS and CDR2 SASEGT. Trimming pared 0 bases from V and 4 bases from J, leaving 19 bases between. Genomic DNA served as template for TCR beta VDJ and CDR3 profiling. MiXCR, applied by TCRdb to the reads, yields one record per CDR3 protein. Here the sample spans roughly 170,000 distinct CDR3 sequences, approximately 48% being singletons. The chain employs TRBV6-1 and TRBJ1-3; D perhaps matches TRBD1 (6 bases). Specimen: sorted CD4+, CD8+, or CD8+CD57+ T cells (not recorded which) from PBMCs. This sequence originates from a human donor with aplastic anemia. CDR3 sequence: CASSEAPPRGRTGNTIYF. CDR3 bases: TGTGCCAGCAGTGAAGCCCCCCCCCGGGGGCGGACGGGAAACACCATATATTTT.